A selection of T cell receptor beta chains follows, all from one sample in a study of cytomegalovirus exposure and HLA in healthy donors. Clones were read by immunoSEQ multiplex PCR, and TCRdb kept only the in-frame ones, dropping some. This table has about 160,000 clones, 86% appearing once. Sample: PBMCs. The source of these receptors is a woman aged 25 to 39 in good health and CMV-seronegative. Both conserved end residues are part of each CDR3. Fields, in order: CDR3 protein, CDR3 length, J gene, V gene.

CDR3: CASSLLGGSPEQFF
length: 14
J: TRBJ2-1
V: TRBV7-9

CDR3: CASSIAPRNTEAFF
length: 14
J: TRBJ1-1
V: TRBV28

CDR3: CASSLRDRGPSAPQETQYF
length: 19
J: TRBJ2-5
V: TRBV7-9

CDR3: CASRDRGMNTEAFF
length: 14
J: TRBJ1-1
V: TRBV19

CDR3: CASTRPSGIHNEQFF
length: 15
J: TRBJ2-1
V: TRBV2

CDR3: CASSQDGDQPQHF
length: 13
J: TRBJ1-5
V: TRBV27

CDR3: CASGGTGARGETQYF
length: 15
J: TRBJ2-5
V: TRBV4-1

CDR3: CASSAHGFPGGRAFF
length: 15
J: TRBJ1-1
V: TRBV25-1

CDR3: CASSQGLTGELFF
length: 13
J: TRBJ2-2
V: TRBV4-3

CDR3: CATSRETGPNTEAFF
length: 15
J: TRBJ1-1
V: TRBV15

CDR3: CASSFRLGVRGDWADTQYF
length: 19
J: TRBJ2-3
V: TRBV5-6

CDR3: CASSLQNTEAFF
length: 12
J: TRBJ1-1
V: TRBV7-9

CDR3: CASSQARGSGNTIYF
length: 15
J: TRBJ1-3
V: TRBV4-3

CDR3: CASSRTTSGSVPDEQFF
length: 17
J: TRBJ2-1
V: TRBV28

CDR3: CASSEWRGTDTQYF
length: 14
J: TRBJ2-3
V: TRBV25-1

CDR3: CASSPQTGVTDTQYF
length: 15
J: TRBJ2-3
V: TRBV4-3

CDR3: CASSPRASGTQETQYF
length: 16
J: TRBJ2-5
V: TRBV18

CDR3: CASSQDSRTYEQYF
length: 14
J: TRBJ2-7
V: TRBV11-2

CDR3: CASYGTGGPGANVLTF
length: 16
J: TRBJ2-6
V: TRBV7-3

CDR3: CASSPGLVSYEQYF
length: 14
J: TRBJ2-7
V: TRBV5-4

CDR3: CASSLVRTGSEKLFF
length: 15
J: TRBJ1-4
V: TRBV7-9

CDR3: CASSPVAGGRNEQFF
length: 15
J: TRBJ2-1
V: TRBV7-9

CDR3: CASSLLADTQYF
length: 12
J: TRBJ2-3
V: TRBV19

CDR3: CASSPRGAEEETQYF
length: 15
J: TRBJ2-5
V: TRBV7-9

CDR3: CATSREEAPSGANVLTF
length: 17
J: TRBJ2-6
V: TRBV15